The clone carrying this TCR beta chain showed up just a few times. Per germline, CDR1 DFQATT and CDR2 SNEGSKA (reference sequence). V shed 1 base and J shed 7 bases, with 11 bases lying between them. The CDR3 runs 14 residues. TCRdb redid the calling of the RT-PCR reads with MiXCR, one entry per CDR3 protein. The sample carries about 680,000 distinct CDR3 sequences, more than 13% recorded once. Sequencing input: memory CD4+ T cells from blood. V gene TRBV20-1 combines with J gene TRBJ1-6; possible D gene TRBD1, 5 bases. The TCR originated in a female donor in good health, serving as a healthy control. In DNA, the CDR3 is TGCAGTGCTAGAGGCCAGGGTGGCAATTCACCCCTCCACTTT. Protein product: CSARGQGGNSPLHF.